This TCR beta chain was recovered during a study of shared clonotypes between healthy human individuals (TCRdb year 2020). The study in broad terms: The cohort comprised a couple of women and a few men aged 18 to 49 years. For each donor, CD4 naive and CD4 memory were each run on three plates, CD8 naive on two plates, and CD8 memory on one plate. To estimate repertoire size and how much clonotype sharing occurs between individuals, the study deeply sequenced the blood TCR repertoires of about five healthy adults. To increase sequencing depth and limit assay-specific biases, TCR repertoire library preparation and sequencing were carried out by different laboratories using diverse techniques. Each donor's leukapheresis produced roughly between roughly 0.94 and 9.5 billion PBMCs.

Healthy HIV-negative adults with no recently reported acute infections or vaccinations were included as donors. Only Caucasian adults living in Nashville, Tennessee, USA were represented among the donors. CD4+ T cells were enriched through magnetic negative selection, after which naive cells were positively selected on CD45RA and the remaining negative fraction served as the memory subset. Blood was collected by leukapheresis, and PBMCs were isolated by Ficoll-Histopaque density gradient centrifugation and then cryopreserved in liquid nitrogen vapor phase. Analytical flow cytometry was used to check the purity and quantity of each magnetically sorted T cell population. From each sorted fraction, genomic DNA was isolated and quantified by UV absorbance on a Nanodrop 2000c. Taken from cysteine to phenylalanine, the CDR3 has 15 residues. Just CDR3 DNA is preserved here, 45 bases in frame from base 1. The germline V and J ends show losses of 2 bases and 6 bases respectively, and no gene match explains 7 bases of the junction. CDR1 and CDR2 (MGHRA, YSYEKL) derive from the germline V gene.

This clone was counted only a few times. This receptor's antigen is unknown. Base qualities are not provided; no much larger clone lies one nucleotide away. General conclusions and limits of the study: Because the study included a small number of donors, the genetic and exposure-history diversity represented was limited. Sampling was restricted to blood, and TCR repertoires in tissue are likely to differ from TCR repertoires in blood. Larger estimated clonotype richness was generally found for naive subsets than for memory subsets. Even with the large sequencing depth, rarefaction of the sorted-subset datasets indicated that sequencing was incomplete. Based on pairwise subsampling, the degree of clonotype sharing among donors was expected to be affected by sequencing depth. When a handful of donors were compared, the shared fraction of clonotypes was about 5% for naive CD4, about 4% for naive CD8, more than 2% for memory CD4, and about 0.36% for memory CD8. Clonotypes shared by all four sorted-subset donors showed higher generation probabilities than non-shared clonotypes.

TCR CDR3 regions were amplified from genomic DNA by multiplex PCR using the deep immunoSEQ assay. Extracted genomic DNA from each cell subset was distributed evenly across all wells of several immunoSEQ 96-well plates, and each plate was treated as a replicate. For sorted subsets, each replicate PCR was loaded with 200 ng genomic DNA, equivalent to 30,000 or so T cell genomes. The purified libraries were quantified using a Qubit 3.0 fluorometer, sized with a Bioanalyzer 2100, and then quantified again using the KAPA Library Quantification kit. Each immunoSEQ 96-well plate was sequenced on its own single-read 150-cycle Illumina NextSeq 550 flow cell. In the source study's methods: Because only junctional sequences without quality scores were contained in the immunoSEQ output, filtering matching that applied to full-length reads could not be performed. Sequences were annotated with PyIR, a Python wrapper for IgBLAST v1.9, using IMGT germline references to assign V/J genes and CDR3. Reads with weak V/J assignments (E-value above 1e-6), missing CDR3, stop codons, out-of-frame junctions, or ambiguous translated residues were removed. V3J clonotypes were defined by identical inferred V gene, J gene, and CDR3 amino acid sequence. Percentage overlap between repertoires was calculated by dividing the number of shared unique clonotypes by the size of the smaller repertoire. Three approaches were used to assess repertoire richness: RTK rarefaction, the Chao1 estimator, and Recon v2.1 estimates of unobserved clonotypes. OLGA was used to compute generation probabilities for all TCRbeta clonotypes that the gDNA method yielded from a handful of donors. Sourced from immuneACCESS, this table was stored by TCRdb with only in-frame sequences that have V and J called. A share of the clones is absent; for the studies checked, an unresolved V gene accounts for under half, and the remainder has no known explanation. V and J calls and clone size are copied from that table; D and trimming were computed from the DNA. The sample includes about 2.3 million clones, with roughly 90% observed a single time. The ten largest clones represent 0.37% of the sample.

This chain joins TRBV4-1 to TRBJ1-1; TRBD1 agrees with 9 junctional bases. The sample comprised naive CD4+ T cells from PBMCs. The cell subset or site label corresponds to: CD45RA+ positively selected. This TCR was sampled from a young man in good health. Some clones in this sample may be carry-over from other donors' samples. CDR3 reads: CASSQPRDRVPEAFF. Here is the DNA: TGCGCCAGCAGCCAACCACGGGACAGGGTCCCTGAAGCTTTCTTT.